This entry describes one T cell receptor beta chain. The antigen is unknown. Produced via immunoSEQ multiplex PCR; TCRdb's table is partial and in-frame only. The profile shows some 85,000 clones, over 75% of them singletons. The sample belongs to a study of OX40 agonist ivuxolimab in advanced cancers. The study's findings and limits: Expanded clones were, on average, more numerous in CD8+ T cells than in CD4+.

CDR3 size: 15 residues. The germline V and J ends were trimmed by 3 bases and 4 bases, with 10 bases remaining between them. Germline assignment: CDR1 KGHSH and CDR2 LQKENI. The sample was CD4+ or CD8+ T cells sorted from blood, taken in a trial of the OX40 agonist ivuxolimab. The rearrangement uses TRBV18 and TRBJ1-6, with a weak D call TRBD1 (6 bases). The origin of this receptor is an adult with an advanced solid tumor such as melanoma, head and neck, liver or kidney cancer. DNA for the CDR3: TGTGCCAGCTCACCGACAGGAGCATATAATTCACCCCTCCACTTT. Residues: CASSPTGAYNSPLHF. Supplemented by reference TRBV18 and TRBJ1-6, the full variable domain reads NAGVMQNPRHLVRRRGQEARLRCSPMKGHSHVYWYRQLPEEGLKFMVYLQKENIIDESGMPKERFSAEFPKEGPSILRIQQVVRGDSAAYFCASSPTGAYNSPLHFGNGTRLTVT.